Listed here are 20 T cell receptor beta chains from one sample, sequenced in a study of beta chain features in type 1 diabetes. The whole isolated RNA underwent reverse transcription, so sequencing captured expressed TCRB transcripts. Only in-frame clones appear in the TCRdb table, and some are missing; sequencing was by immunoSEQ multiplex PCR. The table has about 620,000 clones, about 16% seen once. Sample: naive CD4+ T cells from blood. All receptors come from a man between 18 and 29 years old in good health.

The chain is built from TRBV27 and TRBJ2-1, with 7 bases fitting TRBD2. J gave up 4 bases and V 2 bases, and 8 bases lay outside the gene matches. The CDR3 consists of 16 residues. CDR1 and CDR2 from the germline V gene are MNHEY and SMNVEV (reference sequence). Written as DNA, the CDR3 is TGTGCCAGCAGTTTAAGGAGCGGGGTCTCTTACAATGAGCAGTTCTTC. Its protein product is CASSLRSGVSYNEQFF.

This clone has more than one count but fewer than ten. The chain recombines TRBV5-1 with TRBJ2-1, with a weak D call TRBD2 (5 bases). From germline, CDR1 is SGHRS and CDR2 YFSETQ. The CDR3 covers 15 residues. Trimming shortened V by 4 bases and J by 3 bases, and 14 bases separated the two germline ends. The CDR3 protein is CASSPSSGRYNEQFF. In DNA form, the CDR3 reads TGCGCCAGCAGCCCGTCCAGCGGACGCTACAATGAGCAGTTCTTC.

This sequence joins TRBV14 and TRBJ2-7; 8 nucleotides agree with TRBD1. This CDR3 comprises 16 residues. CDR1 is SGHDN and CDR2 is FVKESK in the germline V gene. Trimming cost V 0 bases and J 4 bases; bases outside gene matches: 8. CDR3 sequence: CASSQDRGRGRYEQYF. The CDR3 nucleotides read TGTGCCAGCAGCCAAGATCGGGGCAGGGGGCGATACGAGCAGTACTTC.

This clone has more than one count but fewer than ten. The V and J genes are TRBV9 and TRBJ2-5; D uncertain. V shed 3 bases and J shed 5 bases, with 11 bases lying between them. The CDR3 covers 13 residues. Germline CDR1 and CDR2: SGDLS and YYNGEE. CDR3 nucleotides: TGTGCCAGCAGCGCTGCTCAGATGGAGACCCAGTACTTC. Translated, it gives CASSAAQMETQYF.

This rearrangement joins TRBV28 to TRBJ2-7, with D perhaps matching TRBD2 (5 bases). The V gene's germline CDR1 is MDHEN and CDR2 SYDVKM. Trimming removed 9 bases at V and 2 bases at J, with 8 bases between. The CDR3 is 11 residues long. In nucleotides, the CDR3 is TGTGCCAGTGGACTCACCTACGAGCAGTACTTC. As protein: CASGLTYEQYF.

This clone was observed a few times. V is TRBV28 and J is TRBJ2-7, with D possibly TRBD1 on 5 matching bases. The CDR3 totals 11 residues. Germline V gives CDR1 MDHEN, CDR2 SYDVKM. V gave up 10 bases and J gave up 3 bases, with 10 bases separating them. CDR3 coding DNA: TGTGCCACTTGCAGGGTCTACGAGCAGTACTTC. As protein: CATCRVYEQYF.

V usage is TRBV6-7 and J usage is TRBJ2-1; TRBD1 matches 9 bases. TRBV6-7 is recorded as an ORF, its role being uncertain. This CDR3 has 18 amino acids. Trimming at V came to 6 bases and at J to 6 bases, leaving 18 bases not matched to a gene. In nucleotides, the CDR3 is TGTGCCAGCAGACGACTAGACAGGGGGTCAACTCTGCGCAATGAGCAGTTCTTC. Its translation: CASRRLDRGSTLRNEQFF.

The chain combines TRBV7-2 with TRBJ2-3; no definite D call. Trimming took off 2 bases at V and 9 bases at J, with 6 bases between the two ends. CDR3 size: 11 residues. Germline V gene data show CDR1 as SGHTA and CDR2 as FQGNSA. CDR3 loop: CASSLFGTQYF. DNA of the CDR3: TGTGCCAGCAGCTTATTCGGGACGCAGTATTTT.

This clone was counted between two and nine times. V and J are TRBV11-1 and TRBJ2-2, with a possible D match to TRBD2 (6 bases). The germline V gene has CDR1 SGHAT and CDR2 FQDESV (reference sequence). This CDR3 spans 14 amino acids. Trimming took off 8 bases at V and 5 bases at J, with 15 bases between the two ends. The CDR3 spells CASGPTGSTGELFF. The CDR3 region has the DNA TGTGCCAGCGGCCCGACCGGGAGTACCGGGGAGCTGTTTTTT.

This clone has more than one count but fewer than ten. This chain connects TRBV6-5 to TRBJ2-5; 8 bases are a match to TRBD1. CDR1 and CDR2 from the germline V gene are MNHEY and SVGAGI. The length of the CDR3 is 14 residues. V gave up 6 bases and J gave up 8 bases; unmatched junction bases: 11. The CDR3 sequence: CASSYGTGRTTQYF. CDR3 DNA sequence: TGTGCCAGCAGCTACGGGACAGGACGAACCACCCAGTACTTC.

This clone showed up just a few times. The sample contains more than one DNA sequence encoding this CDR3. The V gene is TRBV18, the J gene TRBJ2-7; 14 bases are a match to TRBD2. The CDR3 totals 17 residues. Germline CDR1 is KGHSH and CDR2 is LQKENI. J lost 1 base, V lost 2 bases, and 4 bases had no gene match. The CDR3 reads CASSPGLAGGSSYEQYF. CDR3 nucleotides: TGTGCCAGCTCACCAGGACTAGCGGGGGGTTCTTCCTACGAGCAGTACTTC.

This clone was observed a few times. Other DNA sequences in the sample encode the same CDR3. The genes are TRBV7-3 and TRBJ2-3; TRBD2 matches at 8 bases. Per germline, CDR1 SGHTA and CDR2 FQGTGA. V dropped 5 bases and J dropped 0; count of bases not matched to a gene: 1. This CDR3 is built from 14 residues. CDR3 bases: TGTGCCAGCAGCACGGGAGGGAGCACAGATACGCAGTATTTT. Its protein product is CASSTGGSTDTQYF.

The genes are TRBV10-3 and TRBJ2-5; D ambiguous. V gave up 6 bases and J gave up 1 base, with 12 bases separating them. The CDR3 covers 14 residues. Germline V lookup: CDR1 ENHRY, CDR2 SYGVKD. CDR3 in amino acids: CAISGWFGQETQYF. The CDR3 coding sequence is TGTGCCATCAGCGGCTGGTTCGGCCAAGAGACCCAGTACTTC.

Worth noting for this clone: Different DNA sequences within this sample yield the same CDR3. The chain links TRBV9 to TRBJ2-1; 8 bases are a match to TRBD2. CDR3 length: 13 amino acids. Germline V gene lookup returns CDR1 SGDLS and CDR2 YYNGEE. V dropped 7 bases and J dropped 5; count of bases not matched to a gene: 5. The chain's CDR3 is CASGLAGNNEQFF. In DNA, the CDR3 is TGTGCCAGCGGATTAGCGGGGAACAATGAGCAGTTCTTC.

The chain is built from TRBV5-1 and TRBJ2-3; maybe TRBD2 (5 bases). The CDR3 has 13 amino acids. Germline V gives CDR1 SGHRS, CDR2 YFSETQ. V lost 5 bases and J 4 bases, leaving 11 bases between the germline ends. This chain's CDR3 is CASSSDFSDTQYF. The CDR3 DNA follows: TGCGCCAGCAGTTCGGACTTCTCAGATACGCAGTATTTT.

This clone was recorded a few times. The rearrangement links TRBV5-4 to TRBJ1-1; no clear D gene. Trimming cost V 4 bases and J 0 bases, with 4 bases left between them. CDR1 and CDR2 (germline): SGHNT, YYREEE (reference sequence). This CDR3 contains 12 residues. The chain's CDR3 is CASSRLNTEAFF. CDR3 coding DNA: TGTGCCAGCAGCAGGCTGAACACTGAAGCTTTCTTT.

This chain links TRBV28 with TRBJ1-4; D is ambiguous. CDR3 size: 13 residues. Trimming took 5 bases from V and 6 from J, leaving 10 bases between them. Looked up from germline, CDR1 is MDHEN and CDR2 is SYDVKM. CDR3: CASSPGNHEKLFF. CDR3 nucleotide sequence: TGTGCCAGCAGTCCCGGAAACCATGAAAAACTGTTTTTT. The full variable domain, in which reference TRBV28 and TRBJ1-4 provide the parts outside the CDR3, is DVKVTQSSRYLVKRTGEKVFLECVQDMDHENMFWYRQDPGLGLRLIYFSYDVKMKEKGDIPEGYSVSREKKERFSLILESASTNQTSMYLCASSPGNHEKLFFGSGTQLSVL.

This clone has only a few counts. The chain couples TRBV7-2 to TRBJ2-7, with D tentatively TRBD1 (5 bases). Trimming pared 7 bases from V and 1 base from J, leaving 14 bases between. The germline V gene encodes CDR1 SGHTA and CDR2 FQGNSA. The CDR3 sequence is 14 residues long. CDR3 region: CASTVRGMSYEQYF. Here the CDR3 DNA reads TGTGCCAGCACCGTAAGGGGTATGTCCTACGAGCAGTACTTC.

The CDR3 DNA is TGTGCCAGCAGTGATAGGGGAGGATGGACCCAGTACTTC. Amino acids: CASSDRGGWTQYF. The chain recombines TRBV6-1 with TRBJ2-5; perhaps TRBD2 as D (6 bases). Trimming cost V 3 bases and J 7 bases, with 12 bases left between them. CDR1 is MNHNS and CDR2 is SASEGT in the germline V gene. The CDR3 runs 13 residues.

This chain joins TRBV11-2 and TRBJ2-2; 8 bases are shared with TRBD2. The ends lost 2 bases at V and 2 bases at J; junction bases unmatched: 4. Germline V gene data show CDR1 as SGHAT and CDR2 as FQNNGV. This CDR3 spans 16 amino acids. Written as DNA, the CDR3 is TGTGCCAGCAGCTTAACTAGCGGAGCTAACACCGGGGAGCTGTTTTTT. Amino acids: CASSLTSGANTGELFF.